Described below is a single T cell receptor beta chain sequence and its context. The antigen is not known. This specimen belongs to a study of T cell repertoires in cytomegalovirus infection. The CDR3 sequence is 12 residues long. V was pared by 7 bases and J by 4 bases, with 10 bases between. CDR1 is MDHEN and CDR2 is SYDVKM in the germline V gene. TCRdb re-called the reads with MiXCR, one entry per CDR3 protein. In the table there are hundreds of thousands of distinct CDR3 sequences, about 24% of which are singletons. Findings and limits, study-wide: In two of eight donors, the top clonotype was HLA-C-restricted CMV-specific.

The sequenced sample consisted of CD8+ T cells from PBMCs. The V and J genes are TRBV28 and TRBJ1-2; tentative D call: TRBD1 (6 bases). The receptor was derived from a human donor in good health (CMV status not recorded). Some clones in this sample may be carry-over from other donors' samples. The CDR3 DNA sequence: TGTGCCAGCACCCCGACAGGCTATGGCTACACCTTC. Translation gives CASTPTGYGYTF.